Shown below are 7 T cell receptor beta chains from a single sample sequenced in a study of shared clonotypes between healthy human individuals. Clones were read by immunoSEQ multiplex PCR, and TCRdb kept only the in-frame ones, dropping some. The sample includes over 1.5 million clones, around 98% of them seen just once. Sequences were obtained from naive CD4+ T cells sorted from blood. Described subset: CD45RA+ positively selected. The source of these receptors is a man aged 25 to 40 in good health.

This rearrangement joins TRBV5-4 to TRBJ1-4, with no clear D. Germline values: CDR1 SGHNT, CDR2 YYREEE (reference sequence). V dropped 4 bases and J dropped 0 bases, with 10 bases sitting between them. The CDR3 sequence is 15 residues long. CDR3 in DNA: TGTGCCAGCAGCCTCAAAGACACAACTAATGAAAAACTGTTTTTT. It encodes CASSLKDTTNEKLFF.

The chain joins TRBV10-3 to TRBJ2-2; 7 bases map to TRBD2. Germline CDR1 is ENHRY and CDR2 is SYGVKD. This CDR3 contains 16 residues. The ends lost 0 bases at V and 1 base at J; junction bases unmatched: 2. DNA for the CDR3: TGTGCCATCAGTGAGTCAAGCGGGGTGAACACCGGGGAGCTGTTTTTT. This translates into CAISESSGVNTGELFF.

The gene calls are TRBV13 and TRBJ1-2; the D gene is possibly TRBD1 (5 bases). This CDR3 contains 17 residues. In germline, CDR1 is PRHDT, CDR2 FYEKMQ (reference sequence). V dropped 0 bases and J dropped 0 bases, with 14 bases sitting between them. The CDR3 DNA is TGTGCCAGCAGCTTAGGAATCAGACAGAGAGCTAACTATGGCTACACCTTC. This encodes CASSLGIRQRANYGYTF.

This clone showed up just once. CDR3 DNA: TGCGCCAGCAGGCAGGTCAGCACCGGGGAGCTGTTTTTT. Its protein product is CASRQVSTGELFF. The genes are TRBV5-1 and TRBJ2-2, with D unresolved. This CDR3 contains 13 residues. V lost 5 bases to trimming and J lost 4 bases, with 9 bases between them. The germline CDR1 and CDR2 sequences are SGHRS and YFSETQ.

The genes are TRBV5-1 and TRBJ2-3; 11 bases map to TRBD2. V gave up 4 bases and J gave up 4 bases; unmatched junction bases: 17. Germline V CDR1 and CDR2: SGHRS, YFSETQ. The CDR3 covers 19 residues. CDR3 sequence (DNA): TGCGCCAGCAGCATGGACAGTAGGTTAGCGGGAGGGCCCGCAGATACGCAGTATTTT. Translated, it gives CASSMDSRLAGGPADTQYF.

CDR3 nucleotide sequence: TGTGCCAGCAGCTTAAGGCGGCTAGCGGGGACTAGCACAGATACGCAGTATTTT. It codes for CASSLRRLAGTSTDTQYF. The rearrangement joins TRBV7-3 to TRBJ2-3, with 9 bases fitting TRBD2. The CDR3 length is 18 residues. Per germline, CDR1 SGHTA and CDR2 FQGTGA. V shed 1 base, J shed 0 bases, and the junction held 8 bases outside the gene matches. The full variable domain, its missing parts supplied by reference TRBV7-3 and TRBJ2-3, is GAGVSQTPSNKVTEKGKYVELRCDPISGHTALYWYRQSLGQGPEFLIYFQGTGAADDSGLPNDRFFAVRPEGSVSTLKIQRTERGDSAVYLCASSLRRLAGTSTDTQYFGPGTRLTVL.

The chain is built from TRBV19 and TRBJ1-5; D ambiguous. This CDR3 has 19 amino acids. The germline V and J ends were trimmed by 5 bases and 5 bases, with 28 bases remaining between them. Germline V gene sequence: CDR1 LNHDA, CDR2 SQIVND (reference sequence). The CDR3 loop reads CASSFRAGSPVFLDQPQHF. CDR3 nucleotides: TGTGCCAGTAGTTTTCGGGCCGGATCTCCGGTCTTTCTGGATCAGCCCCAGCATTTT.